Listed below are T cell receptor beta chains from one sample, sequenced in a study of shared clonotypes between healthy human individuals. Repertoires were generated with immunoSEQ multiplex PCR, while TCRdb's copy carries only in-frame clones and drops some. In the table there are roughly 2.4 million clones, 95% of which are singletons. The sequencing sample was made of naive CD4+ T cells sorted from blood. These receptors came from a man aged 18 to 30 in good health. Each CDR3 is given with its conserved first and last residue. A D gene is named only where the DNA matches it firmly. Clone size, where shown, is once, few, many, or a class for clones that have expanded.

j_call,cdr3_length,clone_size,v_call,d_call,cdr3_nt,cdr3_aa
TRBJ1-1,13,-,TRBV18,-,TGTGCCAGCTCAAGGGACGGGGGCACTGAAGCTTTCTTT,CASSRDGGTEAFF
TRBJ1-1,13,few,TRBV2,-,TGTGCCAGCAGTGAAGAGGTTCGGACTGAAGCTTTCTTT,CASSEEVRTEAFF
TRBJ2-5,11,-,TRBV2,-,TGTGCCAGCAGTCAAGTCGAGACCCAGTACTTC,CASSQVETQYF
TRBJ2-7,16,-,TRBV30,-,TGTGCCTGGAGTGTGAGGGCCGATCAGGGATCCTACGAGCAGTACTTC,CAWSVRADQGSYEQYF
TRBJ2-4,14,-,TRBV7-8,TRBD2,TGTGCCAGCAGCAAGGCGGGGGGCGCAAACATTCAGTACTTC,CASSKAGGANIQYF
TRBJ2-3,14,-,TRBV10-3,-,TGTGCCATCAGGCCAGGGGTAAACACAGATACGCAGTATTTT,CAIRPGVNTDTQYF
TRBJ1-1,12,-,TRBV9,-,TGTGCCAGCAGCTCAGTGAACACTGAAGCTTTCTTT,CASSSVNTEAFF
TRBJ1-1,11,-,TRBV30,-,TGTGCCTGGAGTGTAGAGGCAGAAGCTTTCTTT,CAWSVEAEAFF
TRBJ1-3,12,once,TRBV6-5,-,TGTGCCAGCATAAACGAGGGAAACACCATATATTTT,CASINEGNTIYF
TRBJ1-5,13,-,TRBV2,-,TGTGCCAGCAGCGGGGACGGTAATCAGCCCCAGCATTTT,CASSGDGNQPQHF